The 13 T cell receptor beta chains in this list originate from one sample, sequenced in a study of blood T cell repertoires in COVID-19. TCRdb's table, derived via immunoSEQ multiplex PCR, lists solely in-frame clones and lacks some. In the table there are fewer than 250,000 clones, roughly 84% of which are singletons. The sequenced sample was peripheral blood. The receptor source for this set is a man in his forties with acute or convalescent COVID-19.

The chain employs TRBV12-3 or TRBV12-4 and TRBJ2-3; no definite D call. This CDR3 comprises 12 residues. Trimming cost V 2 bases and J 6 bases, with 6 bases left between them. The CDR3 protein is CASSLFRDTQYF. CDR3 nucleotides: TGTGCCAGCAGTTTATTTCGGGATACGCAGTATTTT.

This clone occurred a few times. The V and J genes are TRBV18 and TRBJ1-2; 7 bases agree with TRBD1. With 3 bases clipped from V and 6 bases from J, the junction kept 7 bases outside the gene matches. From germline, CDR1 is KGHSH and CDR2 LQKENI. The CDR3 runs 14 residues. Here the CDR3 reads CASSPLDRDHGYTF. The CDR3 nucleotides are TGTGCCAGCTCACCCCTCGACAGGGACCATGGCTACACCTTC.

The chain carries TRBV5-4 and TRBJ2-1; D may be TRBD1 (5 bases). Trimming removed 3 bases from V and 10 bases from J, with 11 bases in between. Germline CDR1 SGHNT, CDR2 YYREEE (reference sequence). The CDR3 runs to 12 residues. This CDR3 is CASSYTGEEQFF. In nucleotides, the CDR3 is TGTGCCAGCAGCTACACAGGAGAGGAGCAGTTCTTC.

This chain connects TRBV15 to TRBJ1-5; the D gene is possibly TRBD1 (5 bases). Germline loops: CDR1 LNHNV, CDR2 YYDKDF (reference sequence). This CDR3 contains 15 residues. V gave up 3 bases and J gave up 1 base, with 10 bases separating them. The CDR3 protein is CATSRADRSNQPQHF. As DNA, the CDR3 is TGTGCCACCAGCAGGGCCGACAGAAGCAATCAGCCCCAGCATTTT.

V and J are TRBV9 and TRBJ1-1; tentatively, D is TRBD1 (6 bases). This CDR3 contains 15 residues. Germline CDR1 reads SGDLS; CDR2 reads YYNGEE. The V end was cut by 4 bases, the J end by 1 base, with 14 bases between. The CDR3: CASSPRGAGNTEAFF. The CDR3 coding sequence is TGTGCCAGCAGCCCTCGGGGGGCGGGGAACACTGAAGCTTTCTTT.

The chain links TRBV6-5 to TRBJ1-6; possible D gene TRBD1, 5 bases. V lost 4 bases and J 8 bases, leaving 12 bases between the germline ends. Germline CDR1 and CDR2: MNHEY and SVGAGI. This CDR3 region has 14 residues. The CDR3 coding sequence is TGTGCCAGCAGTTTACTTTCGGGGGATTCACCCCTCCACTTT. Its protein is CASSLLSGDSPLHF.

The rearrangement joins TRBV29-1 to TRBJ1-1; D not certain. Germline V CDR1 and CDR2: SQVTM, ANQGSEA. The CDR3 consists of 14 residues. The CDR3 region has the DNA TGCGCGTTGGGAGAAGGTCGCGGGGTCACTGAAGCTTTCTTT. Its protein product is CALGEGRGVTEAFF.

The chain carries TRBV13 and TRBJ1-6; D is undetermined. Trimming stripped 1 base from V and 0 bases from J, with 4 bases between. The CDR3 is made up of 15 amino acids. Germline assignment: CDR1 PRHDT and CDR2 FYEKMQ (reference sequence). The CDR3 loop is CASSLAGSYNSPLHF. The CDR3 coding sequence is TGTGCCAGCAGCTTAGCAGGCTCCTATAATTCACCCCTCCACTTT.

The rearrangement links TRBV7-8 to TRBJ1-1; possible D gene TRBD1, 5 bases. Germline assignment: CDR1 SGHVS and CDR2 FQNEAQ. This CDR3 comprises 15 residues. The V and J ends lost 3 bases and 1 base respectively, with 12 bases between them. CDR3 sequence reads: CASSFWDYQNTEAFF. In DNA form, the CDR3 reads TGTGCCAGCAGCTTCTGGGACTATCAGAACACTGAAGCTTTCTTT. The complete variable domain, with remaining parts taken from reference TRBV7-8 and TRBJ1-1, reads GAGVSQSPRYKVAKRGQDVALRCDPISGHVSLFWYQQALGQGPEFLTYFQNEAQLDKSGLPSDRFFAERPEGSVSTLKIQRTQQEDSAVYLCASSFWDYQNTEAFFGQGTRLTVV.

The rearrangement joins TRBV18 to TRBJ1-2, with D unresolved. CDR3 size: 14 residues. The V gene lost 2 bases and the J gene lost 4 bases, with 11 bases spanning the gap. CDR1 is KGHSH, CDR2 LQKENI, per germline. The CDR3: CASSPAGAGYGYTF. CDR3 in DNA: TGTGCCAGCTCACCAGCGGGCGCGGGCTATGGCTACACCTTC.

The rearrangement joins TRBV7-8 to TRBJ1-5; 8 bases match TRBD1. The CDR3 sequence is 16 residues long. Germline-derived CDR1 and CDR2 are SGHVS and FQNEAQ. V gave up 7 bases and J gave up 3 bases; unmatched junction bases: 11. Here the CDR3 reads CASNSFTGGLNQPQHF. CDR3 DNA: TGTGCCAGCAACTCCTTTACAGGGGGACTCAATCAGCCCCAGCATTTT.

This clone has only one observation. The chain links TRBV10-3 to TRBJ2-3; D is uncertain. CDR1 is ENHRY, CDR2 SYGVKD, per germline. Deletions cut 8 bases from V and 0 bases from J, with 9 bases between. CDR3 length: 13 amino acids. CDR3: CAISTESTDTQYF. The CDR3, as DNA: TGTGCCATCTCGACGGAGAGCACAGATACGCAGTATTTT.

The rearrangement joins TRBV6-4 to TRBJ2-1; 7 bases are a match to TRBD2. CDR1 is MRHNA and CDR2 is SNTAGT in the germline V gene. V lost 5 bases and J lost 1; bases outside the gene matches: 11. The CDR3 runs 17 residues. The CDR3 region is CASSKTSEARSYNEQFF. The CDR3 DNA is TGTGCCAGCAGTAAAACTAGCGAGGCCCGTTCCTACAATGAGCAGTTCTTC.